This entry concerns a single T cell receptor (beta chain). Selected positively for CCR7 and CD45RO-negative, naive CD8 cells excluded terminally differentiated effector memory CD45RA+ cells. The sample originates from a study of shared clonotypes between healthy human individuals. Germline V gives CDR1 SGHVS, CDR2 FQNEAQ. This CDR3 is 15 amino acids long. The V end lost 8 bases, the J end lost 6 bases, and 23 bases lay between the germline ends. Repertoires were generated with immunoSEQ multiplex PCR, while TCRdb's copy carries only in-frame clones and drops some. The data contain hundreds of thousands of clones, about 92% of them singletons.

The source of this sequence is a man younger than 40 in good health. The sequencing input was naive CD8+ T cells sorted from blood. The chain has TRBV7-8 and TRBJ2-7, with D perhaps matching TRBD1 or TRBD2 (5 bases each). The CDR3 loop reads CASSSGPSTTGEQYF. Here the CDR3 DNA reads TGTGCCAGCTCATCGGGGCCTTCTACAACGGGCGAGCAGTACTTC.